The 16 T cell receptor beta chains listed next were all sequenced from one sample in a study of breast tumors, draining lymph nodes, adjacent tissues. TCRdb recomputed calls from the multiplex PCR reads with MiXCR, one row per CDR3 protein. In the table there are fewer than 25,000 distinct CDR3 sequences, approximately 60% of which are singletons. The sequencing sample was made of tumor-adjacent breast tissue. These receptors all stem from a female donor with breast cancer. Some clones in this sample may be carry-over from other donors' samples.

V is TRBV5-6 and J is TRBJ2-3; TRBD2 agrees at 9 bases. V lost 2 bases, J lost 6 bases, and 13 bases stayed unmatched. The V gene's germline CDR1 is SGHDT and CDR2 YYEEEE. The CDR3 has 17 amino acids. DNA of the CDR3: TGTGCCAGCAGCTTTATGTACGGCGGGGGGGCCGGGGATACGCAGTATTTT. This translates into CASSFMYGGGAGDTQYF.

The table lists this clonotype with a count of one. This rearrangement joins TRBV7-3 to TRBJ2-2; 9 nucleotides line up with TRBD1. V was clipped by 5 bases and J by 7 bases; unmatched bases: 11. In germline, CDR1 is SGHTA, CDR2 FQGTGA. The CDR3 is 16 amino acids. CDR3 in amino acids: CASSEPGTGKIGELFF. DNA for the CDR3: TGTGCCAGCAGCGAGCCCGGGACAGGGAAGATCGGGGAGCTGTTTTTT.

DNA of the CDR3: TGCAGTGCCCAGCCCCCTCTTAGCGGATCCTACGAGCAGTACTTC. As protein: CSAQPPLSGSYEQYF. The J gene is TRBJ2-7, the V gene TRBV20-1; possibly TRBD2 for D (6 bases). Germline V gene lookup returns CDR1 DFQATT and CDR2 SNEGSKA (reference sequence). V was pared by 6 bases and J by 1 base, with 19 bases between. The CDR3 extends over 15 amino acids.

This clonotype was detected many times. This chain joins TRBV5-1 and TRBJ1-1; 7 bases align to TRBD1. V lost 0 bases and J lost 6; bases outside the gene matches: 5. This CDR3 comprises 14 residues. Germline values: CDR1 SGHRS, CDR2 YFSETQ. The CDR3, as DNA: TGCGCCAGCAGCTTGGAACAGGGGCGCGCTGAAGCTTTCTTT. This translates into CASSLEQGRAEAFF.

This sequence joins TRBV10-3 and TRBJ2-2; perhaps TRBD2 as D (6 bases). CDR1 ENHRY and CDR2 SYGVKD come from the germline V gene. V was pared by 10 bases and J by 5 bases, with 17 bases between. The CDR3 covers 14 residues. CDR3 loop: CASMERESTGELFF. The DNA for the CDR3 is TGTGCCAGCATGGAACGGGAGAGTACCGGGGAGCTGTTTTTT.

DNA of the CDR3: TGTGCCAGCAGCCCTCTAGCGGGGAGCTCCTACAATGAGCAGTTCTTC. Translation gives CASSPLAGSSYNEQFF. J is TRBJ2-1 and V is TRBV3-1, with 9 nucleotides matching TRBD2. V lost 4 bases, J lost 0 bases, and 4 bases stayed unmatched. The CDR3 covers 16 residues. Germline V gene sequence: CDR1 LGHDT, CDR2 YNNKEL (reference sequence).

The genes are TRBV20-1 and TRBJ1-6; the match to TRBD1 covers 7 bases. Losses at the gene ends were 3 bases for V and 5 bases for J; bases not matched to a gene: 1. The CDR3 sequence is 13 residues long. The germline CDR1 and CDR2 sequences are DFQATT and SNEGSKA (reference sequence). This CDR3 reads CSASDRDNSPLHF. CDR3 nucleotide sequence: TGCAGTGCTAGCGACAGGGATAATTCACCCCTCCACTTT.

This clonotype was counted many times. The chain uses TRBV5-1 and TRBJ2-2, with 12 bases fitting TRBD2. This CDR3 has 18 amino acids. J was trimmed by 2 bases and V by 10 bases; bases with no gene match: 15. Germline V CDR1 and CDR2: SGHRS, YFSETQ. CDR3 in amino acids: CARTPRTSGEDNTGELFF. CDR3 nucleotides: TGCGCCCGAACCCCGCGGACTAGCGGGGAAGATAACACCGGGGAGCTGTTTTTT.

This chain links TRBV10-3 with TRBJ2-7, with D perhaps matching TRBD1 (6 bases). The CDR3 extends over 14 amino acids. Trimming took 6 bases from V and 2 from J, leaving 14 bases between them. Germline V gene data show CDR1 as ENHRY and CDR2 as SYGVKD. The CDR3 sequence is CAISPGQLTYEQYF. DNA of the CDR3: TGTGCCATCAGCCCGGGACAATTGACCTACGAGCAGTACTTC.

This chain links TRBV7-6 with TRBJ1-2; no definite D call. Germline assignment: CDR1 SGHVS and CDR2 FNYEAQ. The CDR3 is 15 amino acids. With 1 base removed from V and 8 bases from J, the gap between germline ends came to 17 bases. The CDR3 is CASSLDSPGENGYTF. The CDR3 bases are TGTGCCAGCAGCTTAGATTCACCCGGCGAGAACGGCTACACCTTC.

This clonotype was picked up many times. V gene TRBV4-3 combines with J gene TRBJ2-1; possibly TRBD2 for D (6 bases). Germline-derived CDR1 and CDR2 are LGHNA and YSLEER. The length of the CDR3 is 15 residues. Trimming took 0 bases from V and 2 from J, leaving 8 bases between them. CDR3 bases: TGCGCCAGCAGCCAAGATGGCGGGGCCTACAATGAGCAGTTCTTC. Its translation is CASSQDGGAYNEQFF.

The V gene is TRBV10-3, the J gene TRBJ1-2; D is undetermined. V was pared by 3 bases and J by 1 base, with 6 bases between. CDR1 and CDR2 (germline): ENHRY, SYGVKD. The CDR3 runs to 13 residues. The CDR3 sequence: CAISDSFNYGYTF. CDR3 nucleotides: TGTGCCATCAGTGACTCCTTTAACTATGGCTACACCTTC.

The sample holds many counts of this clonotype. This chain uses TRBV27 with TRBJ2-7; D unresolved. The CDR3 runs to 12 residues. Trimming shortened V by 5 bases and J by 4 bases, and 9 bases separated the two germline ends. Germline V gene sequence: CDR1 MNHEY, CDR2 SMNVEV (reference sequence). The CDR3 protein is CASSVDGYEQYF. Here the CDR3 DNA reads TGTGCCAGCAGTGTGGACGGGTACGAGCAGTACTTC.

The CDR3, as DNA: TGTGCCAGCAAGTCAGGGGTGGGAAACACCATATATTTT. This encodes CASKSGVGNTIYF. This chain joins TRBV2 and TRBJ1-3; D might be TRBD1 (6 bases). Germline assignment: CDR1 SNHLY and CDR2 FYNNEI. With 7 bases removed from V and 4 bases from J, the gap between germline ends came to 11 bases. This CDR3 has 13 residues.

In its sample, this clonotype ranks as medium-sized (0.01 to 0.1%). The chain recombines TRBV7-2 with TRBJ1-2; weak D call: TRBD1 (5 bases). The CDR3 sequence is 15 residues long. Trimming removed 5 bases at V and 4 bases at J, with 17 bases between. CDR1 and CDR2 (germline): SGHTA, FQGNSA. CDR3 sequence: CASSPPGPTTYGYTF. The CDR3 DNA reads as TGTGCCAGCAGCCCCCCGGGACCCACCACCTATGGCTACACCTTC. Together with reference TRBV7-2 and TRBJ1-2, the CDR3 gives the full variable domain: GAGVSQSPSNKVTEKGKDVELRCDPISGHTALYWYRQSLGQGLEFLIYFQGNSAPDKSGLPSDRFSAERTGGSVSTLTIQRTQQEDSAVYLCASSPPGPTTYGYTFGSGTRLTVV.

The V call is TRBV7-9, the J call TRBJ2-7; tentatively, D is TRBD2 (5 bases). Germline assignment: CDR1 SEHNR and CDR2 FQNEAQ (reference sequence). Trimming shortened V by 8 bases and J by 3 bases, and 8 bases separated the two germline ends. The CDR3 is 11 residues long. The CDR3 nucleotides read TGTGCCAGCGGGAGTAGCTACGAGCAGTACTTC. The encoded protein is CASGSSYEQYF.